These 16 T cell receptor beta chains came from one sample sequenced in a study of regulatory and conventional T cells in RAG deficiency. Produced via immunoSEQ multiplex PCR; TCRdb's table is partial and in-frame only. This table has tens of thousands of clones, around 90% appearing once. Conventional CD4+ T cells were sorted from blood as CD25-low CD127-high cells. The same data also went into a second study, on regulatory T cells. As that report states: Primers: 52 TRBV forward and 13 TRBJ reverse.

Sample: CD4+ effector T cells sorted from blood. The origin of the receptors is a human donor in good health.

V gene TRBV7-9 combines with J gene TRBJ1-2; TRBD1 might be the D (5 bases). The CDR3 has 13 residues. V lost 5 bases to trimming and J lost 2 bases, with 9 bases between them. Germline CDR1 reads SEHNR; CDR2 reads FQNEAQ (reference sequence). The CDR3, as DNA: TGTGCCAGCAGCCCGACAGAAAACTATGGCTACACCTTC. Translating gives CASSPTENYGYTF. The variable domain in full, completed from reference TRBV7-9 and TRBJ1-2, reads DTGVSQNPRHKITKRGQNVTFRCDPISEHNRLYWYRQTLGQGPEFLTYFQNEAQLEKSRLLSDRFSAERPKGSFSTLEIQRTEQGDSAMYLCASSPTENYGYTFGSGTRLTVV.

This rearrangement joins TRBV18 to TRBJ1-2, with D perhaps matching TRBD1 (5 bases). This CDR3 is built from 15 residues. The germline V gene encodes CDR1 KGHSH and CDR2 LQKENI. Trimming took off 3 bases at V and 0 bases at J, with 11 bases between the two ends. In DNA, the CDR3 is TGTGCCAGCTCACCGGTCGGACATTCTAACTATGGCTACACCTTC. Translating gives CASSPVGHSNYGYTF.

The chain uses TRBV6-5 and TRBJ1-5; 8 positions match TRBD1. Per germline, CDR1 MNHEY and CDR2 SVGAGI. V lost 7 bases, J lost 2 bases, and 4 bases stayed unmatched. The length of the CDR3 is 14 residues. CDR3 loop: CASTPTGGNQPQHF. Here the CDR3 DNA reads TGTGCCAGCACCCCGACAGGGGGCAATCAGCCCCAGCATTTT.

This clone appeared a single time. The chain couples TRBV27 to TRBJ2-1; 8 nucleotides match TRBD2. V was clipped by 2 bases and J by 9 bases; unmatched bases: 12. Per the germline V gene, CDR1 is MNHEY and CDR2 is SMNVEV (reference sequence). The CDR3 is made up of 16 amino acids. CDR3 residues: CASSLRRGGQLIEQFF. The CDR3 DNA reads as TGTGCCAGCAGTTTAAGACGGGGGGGCCAACTGATTGAGCAGTTCTTC.

This rearrangement joins TRBV5-4 to TRBJ2-7, with D unresolved. Per the germline V gene, CDR1 is SGHNT and CDR2 is YYREEE (reference sequence). Trimming left V 0 bases short and J 3 bases short, with 16 bases between. The CDR3 totals 16 residues. The CDR3 DNA reads TGTGCCAGCAGCTTGGATTCCAATACAGCGTACTACGAGCAGTACTTC. Translating gives CASSLDSNTAYYEQYF.

V usage is TRBV7-2 and J usage is TRBJ1-3; D is possibly TRBD1 (5 bases). The V end was cut by 1 base, the J end by 2 bases, with 9 bases between. Per germline, CDR1 SGHTA and CDR2 FQGNSA. The CDR3 covers 15 residues. CDR3 sequence: CASSLVGGAGNTIYF. The CDR3 nucleotides are TGTGCCAGCAGCTTAGTTGGGGGGGCTGGAAACACCATATATTTT.

This clone has more than one count but fewer than ten. V and J are TRBV14 and TRBJ1-2; D gene ambiguous. The ends were cut back, 0 bases at V and 4 bases at J, with 9 bases in the middle. CDR3 size: 14 residues. The germline V gene encodes CDR1 SGHDN and CDR2 FVKESK. The CDR3 DNA reads TGTGCCAGCAGCCAAGACTTAACGTCCTATGGCTACACCTTC. Its protein product is CASSQDLTSYGYTF.

The chain employs TRBV9 and TRBJ2-1; D gene unclear. The CDR3 spans 16 residues. Germline V lookup: CDR1 SGDLS, CDR2 YYNGEE. Trimming pared 4 bases from V and 2 bases from J, leaving 16 bases between. CDR3 sequence reads: CASSPYGTGTYNEQFF. In DNA, the CDR3 is TGTGCCAGCAGCCCCTATGGAACCGGAACCTACAATGAGCAGTTCTTC.

The chain joins TRBV19 to TRBJ2-5; the D is unclear. CDR3 length: 15 amino acids. Looked up from germline, CDR1 is LNHDA and CDR2 is SQIVND (reference sequence). Trimming removed 4 bases from V and 4 bases from J, with 16 bases in between. The CDR3 protein is CASSTRARTGETQYF. In DNA form, the CDR3 reads TGTGCCAGTAGTACCCGGGCCCGAACTGGAGAGACCCAGTACTTC.

The chain joins TRBV5-1 to TRBJ2-1; D is unresolved. This CDR3 has 13 residues. The germline V and J ends were trimmed by 2 bases and 4 bases, with 7 bases remaining between them. CDR1 and CDR2 from the germline V gene are SGHRS and YFSETQ. The CDR3 nucleotides are TGCGCCAGCAGCTTATTAGGATACAATGAGCAGTTCTTC. Its protein is CASSLLGYNEQFF.

The V and J genes are TRBV6-5 and TRBJ1-1; possibly TRBD1 for D (6 bases). V was clipped by 5 bases and J by 5 bases, with 18 bases between them. In germline, CDR1 is MNHEY, CDR2 SVGAGI. This CDR3 has 15 residues. The CDR3 sequence: CASSRKTGLRTEAFF. CDR3 nucleotides: TGTGCCAGCAGTAGAAAGACAGGTTTGAGGACTGAAGCTTTCTTT.

This clone was seen a few times. This chain connects TRBV5-8 to TRBJ1-4; D might be TRBD1 (6 bases). The CDR3 is 14 residues long. V was pared by 4 bases and J by 7 bases, with 14 bases between. Germline CDR1 SGHTS, CDR2 YDEGEE. DNA of the CDR3: TGTGCCAGCAGCCCCGGGGGGGCTGGTGAAAAACTGTTTTTT. As protein: CASSPGGAGEKLFF.

The V gene is TRBV7-6, the J gene TRBJ1-1; the D is unclear. CDR1 and CDR2 (germline): SGHVS, FNYEAQ. V was cut by 2 bases and J by 5 bases, with 3 bases left in between. The CDR3 runs to 11 residues. In nucleotides, the CDR3 is TGTGCCAGCAGCTTATGGACTGAAGCTTTCTTT. Its protein is CASSLWTEAFF.

The V and J genes are TRBV7-3 and TRBJ2-5, with TRBD1 as a possible D gene (6 bases). V was shortened by 5 bases and J by 3 bases, with 16 bases between the two germline ends. Germline V CDR1 and CDR2: SGHTA, FQGTGA. The CDR3 totals 15 residues. The CDR3 here is CASSQTGLTKETQYF. The CDR3 bases are TGTGCCAGCAGCCAAACAGGGCTAACTAAAGAGACCCAGTACTTC.

The chain combines TRBV13 with TRBJ1-4; D not certain. The germline CDR1 and CDR2 sequences are PRHDT and FYEKMQ (reference sequence). Between the trimmed V and J ends, which lost 5 bases and 3 bases, there was a span of 16 bases. The CDR3 consists of 16 residues. CDR3 nucleotides: TGTGCCAGCAGCCACCCTTCCCGCGGGTCTAATGAAAAACTGTTTTTT. Amino acids: CASSHPSRGSNEKLFF.

The chain is built from TRBV6-6 and TRBJ1-5; TRBD1 aligns across 9 bases. The CDR3 length is 15 residues. The J segment lost 7 bases and the V segment lost 6 bases, leaving 10 bases of the junction unmatched. The germline gives CDR1 MNHNY, CDR2 SVGAGI (reference sequence). CDR3 region: CASRPGTGLVQPQHF. The CDR3 DNA is TGTGCCAGCAGGCCCGGGACAGGGTTGGTGCAGCCCCAGCATTTT.